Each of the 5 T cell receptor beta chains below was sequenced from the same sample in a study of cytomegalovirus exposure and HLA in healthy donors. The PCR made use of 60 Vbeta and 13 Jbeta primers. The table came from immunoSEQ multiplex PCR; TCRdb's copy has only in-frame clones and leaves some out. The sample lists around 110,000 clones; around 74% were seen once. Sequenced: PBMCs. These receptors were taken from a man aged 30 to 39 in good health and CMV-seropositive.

The CDR3 region is CASSEEDSYSNQPQHF. CDR3 coding DNA: TGTGCCAGCAGTGAAGAGGACAGTTATAGCAATCAGCCCCAGCATTTT. V is TRBV2 and J is TRBJ1-5, with a possible D match to TRBD1 (6 bases). The V gene lost 1 base and the J gene lost 0 bases, with 10 bases spanning the gap. The germline gives CDR1 SNHLY, CDR2 FYNNEI. This CDR3 has 16 amino acids.

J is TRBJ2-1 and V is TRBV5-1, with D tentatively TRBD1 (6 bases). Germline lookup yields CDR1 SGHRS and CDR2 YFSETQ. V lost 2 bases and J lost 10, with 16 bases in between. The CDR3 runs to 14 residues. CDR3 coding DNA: TGCGCCAGCAGCTTAGCTACGCCCCAGGGGGAGCAGTTCTTC. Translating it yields CASSLATPQGEQFF.

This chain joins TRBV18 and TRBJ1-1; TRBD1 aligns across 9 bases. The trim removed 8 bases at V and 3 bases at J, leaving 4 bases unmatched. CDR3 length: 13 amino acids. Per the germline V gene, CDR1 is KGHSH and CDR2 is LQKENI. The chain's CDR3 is CASTWDRDTEAFF. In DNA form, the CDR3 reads TGTGCCAGCACGTGGGACAGGGACACTGAAGCTTTCTTT. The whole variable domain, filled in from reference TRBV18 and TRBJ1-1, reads NAGVMQNPRHLVRRRGQEARLRCSPMKGHSHVYWYRQLPEEGLKFMVYLQKENIIDESGMPKERFSAEFPKEGPSILRIQQVVRGDSAAYFCASTWDRDTEAFFGQGTRLTVV.

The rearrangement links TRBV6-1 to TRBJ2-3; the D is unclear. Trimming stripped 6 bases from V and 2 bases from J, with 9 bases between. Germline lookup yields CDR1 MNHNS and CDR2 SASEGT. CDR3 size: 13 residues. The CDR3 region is CASRGHNTDTQYF. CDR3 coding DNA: TGTGCCAGCAGGGGCCATAACACAGATACGCAGTATTTT.

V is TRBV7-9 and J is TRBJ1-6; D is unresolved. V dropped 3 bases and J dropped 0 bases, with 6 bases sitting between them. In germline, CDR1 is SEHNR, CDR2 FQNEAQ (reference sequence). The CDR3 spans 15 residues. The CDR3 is CASSLGSSYNSPLHF. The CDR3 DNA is TGTGCCAGCAGCTTGGGGAGCTCCTATAATTCACCCCTCCACTTT.